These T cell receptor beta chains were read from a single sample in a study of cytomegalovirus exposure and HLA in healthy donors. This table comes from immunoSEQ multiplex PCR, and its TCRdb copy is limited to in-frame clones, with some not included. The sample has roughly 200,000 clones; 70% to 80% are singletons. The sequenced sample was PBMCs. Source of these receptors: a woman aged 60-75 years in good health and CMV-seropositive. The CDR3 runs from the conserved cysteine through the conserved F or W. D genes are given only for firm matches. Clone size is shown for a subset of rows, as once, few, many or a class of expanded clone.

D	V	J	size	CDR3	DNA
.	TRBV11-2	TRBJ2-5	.	CASSHPGETQYF	TGTGCCAGCAGCCACCCGGGGGAGACCCAGTACTTC
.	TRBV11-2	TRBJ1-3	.	CASSFGREGNTIYF	TGTGCCAGCAGCTTTGGCAGGGAAGGAAACACCATATATTTT
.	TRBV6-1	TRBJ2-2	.	CASSEAAGAANTGELFF	TGTGCCAGCAGTGAAGCGGCGGGGGCTGCGAACACCGGGGAGCTGTTTTTT
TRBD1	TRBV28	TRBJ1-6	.	CASTGEVFNSPLHF	TGTGCCAGTACAGGGGAGGTTTTTAATTCACCCCTCCACTTT
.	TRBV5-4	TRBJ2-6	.	CASSLAGANGLTF	TGTGCCAGCAGCTTAGCTGGGGCCAACGGCCTGACTTTC
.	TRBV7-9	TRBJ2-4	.	CASSLALASGNIQYF	TGTGCCAGCAGCTTAGCCCTCGCGTCAGGAAACATTCAGTACTTC
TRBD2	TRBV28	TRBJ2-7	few	CASSSVYPGTSGQASYEQYF	TGTGCCAGCAGCTCCGTCTATCCCGGGACTAGCGGGCAAGCGTCCTACGAGCAGTACTTC
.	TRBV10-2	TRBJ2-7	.	CASSAWQDPYEQYF	TGCGCCAGCAGTGCCTGGCAGGATCCCTACGAGCAGTACTTC
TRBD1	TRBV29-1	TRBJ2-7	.	CSVVRGQGTYEQYF	TGCAGCGTGGTGAGGGGACAGGGCACCTACGAGCAGTACTTC
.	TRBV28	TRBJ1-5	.	CASIQGAGPQPQHF	TGTGCCAGCATCCAAGGGGCAGGTCCTCAGCCCCAGCATTTT
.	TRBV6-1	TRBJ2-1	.	CASRFQGGPNEQFF	TGTGCCAGCAGGTTCCAGGGGGGTCCTAATGAGCAGTTCTTC
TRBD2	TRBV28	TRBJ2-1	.	CASDDRGSGVYNEQFF	TGTGCCAGCGACGACCGGGGTAGCGGGGTCTACAATGAGCAGTTCTTC
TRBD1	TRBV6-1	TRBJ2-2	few	CASIRQGAGELFF	TGTGCCAGCATCAGGCAGGGGGCCGGGGAGCTGTTTTTT
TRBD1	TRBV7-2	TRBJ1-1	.	CASSLEGAGTEAFF	TGTGCCAGCAGCTTAGAGGGGGCGGGCACTGAAGCTTTCTTT
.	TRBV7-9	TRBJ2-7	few	CASSFDGTSYEQYF	TGTGCCAGCAGCTTCGATGGGACTTCCTACGAGCAGTACTTC
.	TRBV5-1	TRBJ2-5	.	CASTESEETQYF	TGCGCCAGCACCGAAAGCGAAGAGACCCAGTACTTC
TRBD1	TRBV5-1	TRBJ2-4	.	CASSSTGDSGNIQYF	TGCGCCAGCAGCTCGACAGGGGACTCCGGAAACATTCAGTACTTC
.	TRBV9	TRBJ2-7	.	CASSVAWTADYEQYF	TGTGCCAGCAGCGTAGCTTGGACAGCCGACTACGAGCAGTACTTC
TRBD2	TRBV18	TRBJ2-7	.	CASSPRGTSGRLSEQYF	TGTGCCAGCTCACCACGGGGGACTAGCGGGAGATTGAGCGAGCAGTACTTC
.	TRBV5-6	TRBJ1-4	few	CASSLEGVGTNEKLFF	TGTGCCAGCAGCTTGGAGGGGGTAGGCACTAATGAAAAACTGTTTTTT
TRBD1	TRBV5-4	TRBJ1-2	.	CASSLGLQGNYGYTF	TGTGCCAGCAGCCTGGGGTTACAGGGGAACTATGGCTACACCTTC
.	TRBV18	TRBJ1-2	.	CASSPGRELYGYAF	TGTGCCAGCTCACCAGGGAGGGAACTCTATGGCTACGCCTTC
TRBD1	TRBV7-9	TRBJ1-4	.	CASSLGRGTGTNEKLFF	TGTGCCAGCAGCTTAGGACGGGGGACAGGAACTAATGAAAAACTGTTTTTT
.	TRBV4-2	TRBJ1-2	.	CASSQGGMNGGYTF	TGTGCCAGCAGCCAAGGCGGGATGAATGGGGGCTACACCTTC
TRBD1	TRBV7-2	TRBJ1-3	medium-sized	CASSSRDSPGNTIYF	TGTGCCAGCAGCTCCCGGGACAGCCCTGGAAACACCATATATTTT
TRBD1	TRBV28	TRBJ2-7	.	CASSFRTGYEQYF	TGTGCCAGCAGTTTTCGGACAGGCTACGAGCAGTACTTC
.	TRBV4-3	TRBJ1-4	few	CASSRLTNEKLFF	TGCGCCAGCAGCCGACTGACTAATGAAAAACTGTTTTTT
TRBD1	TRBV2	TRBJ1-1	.	CASSEQGARNTEAFF	TGTGCCAGCAGCGAGCAGGGGGCGAGGAACACTGAAGCTTTCTTT
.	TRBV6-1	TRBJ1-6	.	CASSGTAYNSPLHF	TGTGCCAGCAGTGGGACAGCCTATAATTCACCCCTCCACTTT
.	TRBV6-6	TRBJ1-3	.	CASSWVVGGDTIYF	TGTGCCAGCAGTTGGGTAGTCGGAGGAGACACCATATATTTT
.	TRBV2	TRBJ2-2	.	CASSASGTGELFF	TGTGCCAGCAGTGCTTCAGGGACCGGGGAGCTGTTTTTT
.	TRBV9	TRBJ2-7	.	CASSVGYGDYPYEQYF	TGTGCCAGCAGCGTAGGGTACGGGGATTACCCCTACGAGCAGTACTTC
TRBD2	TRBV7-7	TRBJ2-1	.	CASSFLAGGVNEQFF	TGTGCTAGCAGCTTTTTAGCGGGAGGTGTCAATGAGCAGTTCTTC
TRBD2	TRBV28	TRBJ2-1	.	CASNPGGSYNEQFF	TGTGCCAGCAACCCGGGGGGGTCCTACAATGAGCAGTTCTTC
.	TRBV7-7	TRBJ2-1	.	CASSLVQSNEQFF	TGTGCTAGCAGCTTAGTACAGTCTAATGAGCAGTTCTTC
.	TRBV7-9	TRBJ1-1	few	CASSRRQGPMNTEAFF	TGTGCCAGCAGCCGTCGTCAGGGGCCAATGAACACTGAAGCTTTCTTT
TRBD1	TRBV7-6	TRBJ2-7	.	CASSIGTGRTYEQYF	TGTGCCAGCAGCATCGGGACAGGGAGGACCTACGAGCAGTACTTC
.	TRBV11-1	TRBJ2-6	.	CASSLSSRGSGANVLTF	TGTGCCAGCAGCTTGAGTTCCCGGGGGTCTGGGGCCAACGTCCTGACTTTC
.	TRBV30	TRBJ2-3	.	CAWRGGGGTQYF	TGTGCCTGGAGGGGAGGGGGGGGAACGCAGTATTTT
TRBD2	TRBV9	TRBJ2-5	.	CASSPGTSGLLTQYF	TGTGCCAGCAGTCCCGGGACTAGCGGCCTTTTGACCCAGTACTTC
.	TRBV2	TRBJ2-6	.	CASSQNGVTGANVLTF	TGTGCCAGCAGCCAAAACGGGGTAACGGGGGCCAACGTCCTGACTTTC
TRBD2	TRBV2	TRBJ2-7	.	CASSEREGLEQYF	TGTGCCAGCAGTGAGCGGGAGGGCCTCGAGCAGTACTTC
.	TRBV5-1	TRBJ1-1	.	CASSLAGRRTEAFF	TGCGCCAGCAGCTTGGCCGGCAGGAGGACTGAAGCTTTCTTT
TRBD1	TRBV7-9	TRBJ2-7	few	CASSYRQGTYEQYF	TGTGCCAGCAGCTATCGACAGGGCACCTACGAGCAGTACTTC
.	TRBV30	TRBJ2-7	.	CAWAPWSGEQYF	TGTGCCTGGGCCCCATGGTCGGGAGAGCAGTACTTC
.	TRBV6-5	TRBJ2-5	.	CASSYGLEGGEQYF	TGTGCCAGCAGTTACGGGTTGGAAGGGGGGGAGCAGTACTTC
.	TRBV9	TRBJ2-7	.	CASSVDFGTSPVEQHF	TGTGCCAGCAGCGTAGACTTCGGGACTTCGCCCGTCGAGCAGCACTTC
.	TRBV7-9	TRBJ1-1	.	CASSAPQGVNTEAFF	TGTGCCAGCAGCGCCCCACAGGGTGTGAACACTGAAGCTTTCTTT
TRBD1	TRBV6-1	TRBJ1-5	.	CASLGSTGSDQPQHF	TGTGCCAGCCTCGGATCGACAGGGTCTGATCAGCCCCAGCATTTT
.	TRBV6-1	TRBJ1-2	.	CASSDYSGDGYTF	TGTGCCAGCAGTGATTACAGCGGGGATGGCTACACCTTC
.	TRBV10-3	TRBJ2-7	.	CAISLNRDEQYF	TGTGCCATCAGTTTAAACAGGGACGAGCAGTACTTC
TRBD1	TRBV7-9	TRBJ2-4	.	CASSLQGAWDSQYF	TGTGCCAGCAGCCTCCAGGGGGCGTGGGACAGTCAGTACTTC
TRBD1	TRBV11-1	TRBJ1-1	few	CASSLTDRDTEAFF	TGTGCCAGCAGCTTAACGGACAGGGACACTGAAGCTTTCTTT
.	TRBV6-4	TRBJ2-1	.	CASSDRGGEQFF	TGTGCCAGCAGTGACAGGGGAGGTGAGCAGTTCTTC
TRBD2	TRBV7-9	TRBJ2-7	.	CASRGAEGTSHEQYF	TGTGCCAGCAGGGGAGCAGAGGGGACTAGCCACGAGCAGTACTTC
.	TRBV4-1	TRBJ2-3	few	CASSPIRQGGSTDTQYF	TGCGCCAGCAGCCCGATAAGGCAGGGCGGTAGTACAGATACGCAGTATTTT
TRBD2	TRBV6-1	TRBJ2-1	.	CASTRLAGGLNEQFF	TGTGCCAGCACCCGACTAGCGGGGGGGCTTAATGAGCAGTTCTTC